This TCR beta chain was documented in a study of immune cell composition in non-small cell lung cancer. The CDR3 spans 16 residues. In germline, CDR1 is SNHLY, CDR2 FYNNEI. V shed 5 bases, J shed 2 bases, and the junction held 7 bases outside the gene matches. Generated by immunoSEQ multiplex PCR, the TCRdb table keeps only in-frame clones and is missing some. Seen here are approximately 4,000 clones, roughly 72% observed once, and the top ten hold under 30%. The chain combines TRBV2 with TRBJ1-2, with 11 bases lining up with TRBD1. The sequenced material came from lung tumor tissue. The sequence was obtained from a human donor with non-small cell lung cancer. The CDR3, as DNA: TGTGCCAGCAGTTACACCGGGACAGGGGGAAACTATGGCTACACCTTC. As protein: CASSYTGTGGNYGYTF.